The 13 T cell receptor beta chains given below trace back to one sample, sequenced in a study of quantifying T cell responses using KT2 cells. In the study overall: RNA was reverse transcribed with TCR alpha and beta constant-region primers.

A single-stranded UMI oligo with SP2 sequence was ligated to cDNA 3' ends. First-round PCR used four to five cycles and beta primers RC1.1 and RC1.2 covering TRBC1 and TRBC2. TCRdb reprocessed the UMI-ligation and nested PCR reads via MiXCR and lists one record per CDR3 protein. The data contain fewer than 50,000 distinct CDR3 sequences, 11% of them singletons. Sample: PBMCs spiked with cells of the T cell clone KT2. Source of these receptors: a human donor.

This clonotype was observed a few times. The genes are TRBV7-2 and TRBJ2-5; the D gene is possibly TRBD2 (5 bases). Germline lookup yields CDR1 SGHTA and CDR2 FQGNSA. The germline V and J ends were trimmed by 5 bases and 4 bases, with 17 bases remaining between them. The CDR3 has 15 residues. CDR3 sequence (DNA): TGTGCCAGCAGCCTTCTACTAGGGTCTACAGAGACCCAGTACTTC. Protein product: CASSLLLGSTETQYF.

The chain is built from TRBV6-1 and TRBJ1-2; D gene unclear. The germline CDR1 and CDR2 sequences are MNHNS and SASEGT. V lost 2 bases to trimming and J lost 2 bases, with 15 bases between them. The CDR3 totals 16 residues. This CDR3 reads CASSEPGGSKNYGYTF. In DNA, the CDR3 is TGTGCCAGCAGTGAACCTGGTGGCAGCAAAAACTATGGCTACACCTTC.

Only a few counts were recorded for this clonotype. The V call is TRBV7-9, the J call TRBJ2-1; 9 positions match TRBD2. CDR3 size: 16 residues. CDR1 is SEHNR, CDR2 FQNEAQ, per germline (reference sequence). Trimming cost V 5 bases and J 10 bases; bases outside gene matches: 15. CDR3 amino acids: CASSPRGSGSAEEQFF. The CDR3 bases are TGTGCCAGCAGCCCCCGGGGTAGCGGGAGTGCGGAGGAGCAGTTCTTC.

Points on this clonotype: A read error may be the cause here, since a much bigger clone is one base away. This sequence joins TRBV19 and TRBJ1-2, with D perhaps TRBD1 (5 bases). This CDR3 spans 15 amino acids. Germline CDR1 is LNHDA and CDR2 is SQIVND (reference sequence). CDR3 amino acids: CASSIVGGANYGYNF. The CDR3 nucleotides read TGTGCCAGTAGTATAGTTGGGGGAGCCAACTATGGCTACAACTTC.

This clonotype came up a few times. V is TRBV5-8 and J is TRBJ2-3; 7 bases map to TRBD1. Germline assignment: CDR1 SGHTS and CDR2 YDEGEE. V lost 5 bases and J lost 2; bases outside the gene matches: 8. CDR3 length equals 15 residues. CDR3 loop: CASRTDRVITDTQYF. CDR3 DNA sequence: TGTGCCAGCAGGACCGACAGGGTGATCACAGATACGCAGTATTTT.

This clonotype was observed at least ten times. The V and J genes are TRBV7-6 and TRBJ2-6; 7 bases line up with TRBD1. Per the germline V gene, CDR1 is SGHVS and CDR2 is FNYEAQ. This CDR3 is 17 amino acids long. V shed 4 bases, J shed 1 base, and the junction held 7 bases outside the gene matches. CDR3: CASSYSTGRSGANVLTF. CDR3 sequence (DNA): TGTGCCAGCAGCTACTCGACAGGGCGATCTGGGGCCAACGTCCTGACTTTC.

The table lists this clonotype with many counts. The chain joins TRBV4-1 to TRBJ2-3; D is possibly TRBD2 (5 bases). The V end lost 0 bases, the J end lost 1 base, and 8 bases lay between the germline ends. Germline V gene lookup returns CDR1 MGHRA and CDR2 YSYEKL. The CDR3 length is 15 residues. CDR3 amino acids: CASSQDYSGTDTQYF. CDR3 coding DNA: TGCGCCAGCAGCCAAGATTATAGCGGCACAGATACGCAGTATTTT.

This rearrangement joins TRBV24-1 to TRBJ2-2, with D possibly being TRBD2 (5 bases). Between the trimmed V and J ends, which lost 5 bases and 5 bases, there was a span of 14 bases. Germline CDR1 reads KGHDR; CDR2 reads SFDVKD. This CDR3 region has 15 residues. Here the CDR3 reads CATSGEGEGTGELFF. DNA of the CDR3: TGTGCCACCAGTGGAGAGGGAGAGGGAACCGGGGAGCTGTTTTTT.

By sample fraction, this clonotype is medium-sized. The CDR3 loop reads CASSQTGLAGGETQYF. The CDR3 nucleotides are TGTGCCAGCAGTCAAACGGGACTAGCGGGGGGTGAGACCCAGTACTTC. This chain joins TRBV6-5 and TRBJ2-5, with TRBD2 matching over 15 bases. Looked up from germline, CDR1 is MNHEY and CDR2 is SVGAGI. This CDR3 is 16 amino acids long. V was pared by 5 bases and J by 5 bases, with 6 bases of the junction left unmatched.

This clonotype was picked up a small number of times. V is TRBV20-1 and J is TRBJ2-7; 10 bases line up with TRBD2. Germline values: CDR1 DFQATT, CDR2 SNEGSKA (reference sequence). CDR3 length equals 14 residues. V lost 0 bases and J lost 7; bases outside the gene matches: 6. The CDR3 sequence: CSARELAGIGEQYF. Here the CDR3 DNA reads TGCAGTGCTAGAGAACTAGCGGGAATAGGAGAGCAGTACTTC.

The V call is TRBV29-1, the J call TRBJ2-2; D may be TRBD2 (5 bases). CDR1 and CDR2 (germline): SQVTM, ANQGSEA. The length of the CDR3 is 14 residues. V lost 5 bases, J lost 2 bases, and 12 bases lay in between. The CDR3 bases are TGCAGCGTTATGAGGGTGACTAACACCGGGGAGCTGTTTTTT. Protein: CSVMRVTNTGELFF.

The chain carries TRBV27 and TRBJ2-2; D is unresolved. Germline lookup yields CDR1 MNHEY and CDR2 SMNVEV (reference sequence). V lost 4 bases and J lost 12, with 15 bases in between. CDR3 size: 13 residues. CDR3 in amino acids: CASSSTKWAKLFF. The CDR3 DNA sequence: TGTGCCAGCAGTTCCACAAAATGGGCGAAGCTGTTTTTT.

This clonotype was counted between two and nine times. The rearrangement uses TRBV4-3 and TRBJ1-3; the D is unclear. Trimming cost V 0 bases and J 4 bases, with 7 bases left between them. This CDR3 has 14 amino acids. Germline V CDR1 and CDR2: LGHNA, YSLEER. The CDR3 DNA is TGCGCCAGCAGCCAAGACAGGTTGGGAAACACCATATATTTT. Translating gives CASSQDRLGNTIYF.